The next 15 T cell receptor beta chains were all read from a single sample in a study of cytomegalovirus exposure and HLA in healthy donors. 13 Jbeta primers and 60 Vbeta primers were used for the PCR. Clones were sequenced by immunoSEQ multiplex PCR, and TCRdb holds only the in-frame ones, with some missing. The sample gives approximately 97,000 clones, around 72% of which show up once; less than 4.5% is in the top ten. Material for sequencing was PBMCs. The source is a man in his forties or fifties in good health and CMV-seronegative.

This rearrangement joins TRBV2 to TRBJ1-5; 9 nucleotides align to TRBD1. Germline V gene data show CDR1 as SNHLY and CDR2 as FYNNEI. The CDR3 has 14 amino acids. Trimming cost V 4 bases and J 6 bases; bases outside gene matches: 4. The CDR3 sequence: CASSALDRGQPQHF. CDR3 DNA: TGTGCCAGCAGTGCCCTGGACAGGGGTCAGCCCCAGCATTTT.

The CDR3, as DNA: TGCGCCAGCAGCTTGGTCGCAGGGGGCGCGGAGACCCAGTACTTC. Amino acid sequence: CASSLVAGGAETQYF. V usage is TRBV5-1 and J usage is TRBJ2-5, with TRBD1 matching 8 bases. Germline CDR1 and CDR2: SGHRS and YFSETQ. The CDR3 loop spans 15 amino acids. V trimming: 0 bases; J trimming: 5 bases; junction bases outside the gene matches: 6.

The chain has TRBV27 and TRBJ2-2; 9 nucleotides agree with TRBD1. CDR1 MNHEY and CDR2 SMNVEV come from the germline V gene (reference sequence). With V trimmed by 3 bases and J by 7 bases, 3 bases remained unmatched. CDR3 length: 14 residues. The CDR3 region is CASSLGQGLGELFF. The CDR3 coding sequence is TGTGCCAGCAGTTTGGGACAGGGTCTCGGGGAGCTGTTTTTT.

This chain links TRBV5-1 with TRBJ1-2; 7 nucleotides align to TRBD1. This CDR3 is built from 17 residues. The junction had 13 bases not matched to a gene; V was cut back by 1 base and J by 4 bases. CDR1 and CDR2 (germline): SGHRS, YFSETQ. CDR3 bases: TGCGCCAGCAGCTTGTGGGACAGAGGGCTTGATGGCTATGGCTACACCTTC. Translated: CASSLWDRGLDGYGYTF.

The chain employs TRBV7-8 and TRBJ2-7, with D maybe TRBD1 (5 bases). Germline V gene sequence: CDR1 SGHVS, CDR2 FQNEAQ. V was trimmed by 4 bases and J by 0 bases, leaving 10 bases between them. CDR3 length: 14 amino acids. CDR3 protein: CASSSLGVSYEQYF. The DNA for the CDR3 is TGTGCCAGCAGCTCTCTAGGGGTCTCCTACGAGCAGTACTTC.

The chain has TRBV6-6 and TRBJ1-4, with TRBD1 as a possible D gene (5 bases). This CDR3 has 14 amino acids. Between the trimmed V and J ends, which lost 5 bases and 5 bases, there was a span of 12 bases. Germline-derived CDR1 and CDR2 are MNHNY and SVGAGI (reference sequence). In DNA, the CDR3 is TGTGCCAGCAGTCAACCATGGACAAATGAAAAACTGTTTTTT. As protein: CASSQPWTNEKLFF.

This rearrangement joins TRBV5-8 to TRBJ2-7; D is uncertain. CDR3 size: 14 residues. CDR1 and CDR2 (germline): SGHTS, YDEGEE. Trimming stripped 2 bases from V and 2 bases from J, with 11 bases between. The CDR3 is CASSFTGPTYEQYF. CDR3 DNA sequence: TGTGCCAGCAGCTTTACGGGTCCGACCTACGAGCAGTACTTC.

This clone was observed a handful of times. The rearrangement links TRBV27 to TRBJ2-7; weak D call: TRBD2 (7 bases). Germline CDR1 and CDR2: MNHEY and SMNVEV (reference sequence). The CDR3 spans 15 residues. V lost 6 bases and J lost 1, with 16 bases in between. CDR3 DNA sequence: TGTGCCAGCAGCCCTGGGGGGGCCCTATCCTACGAGCAGTACTTC. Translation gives CASSPGGALSYEQYF.

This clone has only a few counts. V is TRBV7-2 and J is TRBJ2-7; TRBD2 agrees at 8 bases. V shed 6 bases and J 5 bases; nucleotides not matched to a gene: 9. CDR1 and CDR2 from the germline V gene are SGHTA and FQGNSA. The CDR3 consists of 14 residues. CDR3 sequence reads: CASSYYGGADEQYF. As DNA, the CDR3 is TGTGCCAGCAGTTATTACGGGGGGGCGGACGAGCAGTACTTC. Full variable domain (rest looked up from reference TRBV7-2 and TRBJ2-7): GAGVSQSPSNKVTEKGKDVELRCDPISGHTALYWYRQSLGQGLEFLIYFQGNSAPDKSGLPSDRFSAERTGGSVSTLTIQRTQQEDSAVYLCASSYYGGADEQYFGPGTRLTVT.

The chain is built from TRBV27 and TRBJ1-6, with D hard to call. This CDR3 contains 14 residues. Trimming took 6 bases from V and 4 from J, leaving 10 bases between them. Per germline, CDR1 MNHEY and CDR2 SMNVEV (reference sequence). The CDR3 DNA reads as TGTGCCAGCAGATCCGGGGAGTATAATTCACCCCTCCACTTT. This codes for CASRSGEYNSPLHF.

Written as DNA, the CDR3 is TGTGCCAGCGTGCGACAGCAGAACACCGGGGAGCTGTTTTTT. Protein sequence: CASVRQQNTGELFF. The chain couples TRBV28 to TRBJ2-2; D possibly corresponds to TRBD1 (5 bases). The V gene's germline CDR1 is MDHEN and CDR2 SYDVKM. The V end lost 8 bases, the J end lost 1 base, and 11 bases lay between the germline ends. This CDR3 contains 14 residues.

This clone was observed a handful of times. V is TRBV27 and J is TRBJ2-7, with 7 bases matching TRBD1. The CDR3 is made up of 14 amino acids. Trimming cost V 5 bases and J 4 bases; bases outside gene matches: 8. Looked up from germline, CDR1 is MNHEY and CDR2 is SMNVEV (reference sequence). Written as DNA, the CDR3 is TGTGCCAGCAGTCCCCCAGGGGGATTATACGAGCAGTACTTC. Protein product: CASSPPGGLYEQYF.

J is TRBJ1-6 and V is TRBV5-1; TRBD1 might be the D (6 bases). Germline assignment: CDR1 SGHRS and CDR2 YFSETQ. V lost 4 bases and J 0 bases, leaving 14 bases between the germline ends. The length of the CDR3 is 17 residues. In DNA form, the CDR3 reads TGCGCCAGCAGCCCTCAGGGGTCTCTCTCCTATAATTCACCCCTCCACTTT. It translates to CASSPQGSLSYNSPLHF.

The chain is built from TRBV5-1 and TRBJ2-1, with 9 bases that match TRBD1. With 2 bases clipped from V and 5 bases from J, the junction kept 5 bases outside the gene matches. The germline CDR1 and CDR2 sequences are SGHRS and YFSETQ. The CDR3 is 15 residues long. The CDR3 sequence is CASSFIRDRDNEQFF. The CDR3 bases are TGCGCCAGCAGCTTCATCCGGGACAGGGACAATGAGCAGTTCTTC.

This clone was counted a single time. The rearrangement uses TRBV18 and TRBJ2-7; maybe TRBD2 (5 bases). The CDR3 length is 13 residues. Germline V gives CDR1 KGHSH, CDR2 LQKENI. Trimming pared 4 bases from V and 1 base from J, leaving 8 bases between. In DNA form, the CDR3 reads TGTGCCAGCTCACAGGGAGCATCCTACGAGCAGTACTTC. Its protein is CASSQGASYEQYF.